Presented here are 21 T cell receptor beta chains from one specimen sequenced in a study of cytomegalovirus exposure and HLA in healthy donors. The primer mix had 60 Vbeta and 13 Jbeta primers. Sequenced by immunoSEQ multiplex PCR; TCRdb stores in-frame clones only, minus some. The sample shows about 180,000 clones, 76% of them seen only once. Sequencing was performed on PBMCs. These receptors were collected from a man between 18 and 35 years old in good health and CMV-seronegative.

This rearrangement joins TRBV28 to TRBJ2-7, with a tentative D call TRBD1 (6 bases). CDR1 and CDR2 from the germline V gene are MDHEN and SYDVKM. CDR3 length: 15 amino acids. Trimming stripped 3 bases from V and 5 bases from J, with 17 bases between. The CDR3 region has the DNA TGTGCCAGCAGTTTCTCCGGGACAACCAGGAACGAGCAGTACTTC. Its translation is CASSFSGTTRNEQYF.

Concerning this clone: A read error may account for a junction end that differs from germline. The CDR3 protein is CASSWQGSGYAF. The CDR3 DNA reads TGTGCCAGCAGTTGGCAGGGTTCTGGCTACGCCTTC. The chain combines TRBV6-5 with TRBJ1-2; a possible D gene is TRBD1 (5 bases). CDR1 MNHEY and CDR2 SVGAGI come from the germline V gene. The CDR3 spans 12 residues.

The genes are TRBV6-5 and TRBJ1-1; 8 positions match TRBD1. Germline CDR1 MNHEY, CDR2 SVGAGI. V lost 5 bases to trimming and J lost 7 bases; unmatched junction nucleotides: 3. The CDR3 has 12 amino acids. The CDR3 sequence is CASSRGQGEAFF. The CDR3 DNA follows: TGTGCCAGCAGTCGCGGACAGGGTGAAGCTTTCTTT.

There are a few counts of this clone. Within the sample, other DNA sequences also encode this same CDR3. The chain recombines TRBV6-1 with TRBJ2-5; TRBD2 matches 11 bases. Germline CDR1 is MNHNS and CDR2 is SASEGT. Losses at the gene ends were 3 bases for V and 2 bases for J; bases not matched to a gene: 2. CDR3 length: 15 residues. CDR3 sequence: CASSEASGGQETQYF. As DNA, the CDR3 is TGTGCCAGCAGTGAGGCTAGCGGGGGGCAAGAGACCCAGTACTTC.

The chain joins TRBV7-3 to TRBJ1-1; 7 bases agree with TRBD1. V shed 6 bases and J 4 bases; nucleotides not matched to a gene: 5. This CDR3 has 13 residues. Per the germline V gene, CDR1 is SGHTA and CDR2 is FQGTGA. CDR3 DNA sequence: TGTGCCAGCAGTTACAGGGGAGGCACTGAAGCTTTCTTT. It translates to CASSYRGGTEAFF.

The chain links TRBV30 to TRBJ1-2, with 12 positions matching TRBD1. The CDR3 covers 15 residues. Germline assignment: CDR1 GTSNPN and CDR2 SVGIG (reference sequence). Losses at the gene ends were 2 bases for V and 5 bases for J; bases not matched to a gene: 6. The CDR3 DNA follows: TGTGCCTGGAGTCCCGGGACAGGGGGCGGGTATGGCTACACCTTC. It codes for CAWSPGTGGGYGYTF. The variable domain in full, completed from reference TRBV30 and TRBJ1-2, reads SQTIHQWPATLVQPVGSPLSLECTVEGTSNPNLYWYRQAAGRGLQLLFYSVGIGQISSEVPQNLSASRPQDRQFILSSKKLLLSDSGFYLCAWSPGTGGGYGYTFGSGTRLTVV.

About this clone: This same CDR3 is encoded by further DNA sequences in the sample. The CDR3 region has the DNA TGTGCCCTCGGGGCGGGAGCCTACAATGAGCAGTTCTTC. Translation gives CALGAGAYNEQFF. The chain carries TRBV11-2 and TRBJ2-1; 7 nucleotides align to TRBD2. Trimming took 11 bases from V and 2 from J; bases not matched to a gene: 6. The CDR3 is 13 residues long. The germline CDR1 and CDR2 sequences are SGHAT and FQNNGV.

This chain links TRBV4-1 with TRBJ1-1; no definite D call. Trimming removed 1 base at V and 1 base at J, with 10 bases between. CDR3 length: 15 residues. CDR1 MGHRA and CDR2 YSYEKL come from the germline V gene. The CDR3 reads CASSQGLAPNTEAFF. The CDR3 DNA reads TGCGCCAGCAGCCAAGGTCTGGCCCCGAACACTGAAGCTTTCTTT.

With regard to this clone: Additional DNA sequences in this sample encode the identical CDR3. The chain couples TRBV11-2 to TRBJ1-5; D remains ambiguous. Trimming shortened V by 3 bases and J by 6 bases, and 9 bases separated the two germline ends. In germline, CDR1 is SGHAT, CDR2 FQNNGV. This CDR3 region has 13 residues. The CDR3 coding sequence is TGTGCCAGCAGCTTCACGAGTAGTCAGCCCCAGCATTTT. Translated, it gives CASSFTSSQPQHF.

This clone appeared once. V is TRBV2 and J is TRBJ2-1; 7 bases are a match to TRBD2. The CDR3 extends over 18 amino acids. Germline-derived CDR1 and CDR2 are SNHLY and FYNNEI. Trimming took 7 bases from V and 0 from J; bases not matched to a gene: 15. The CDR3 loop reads CASTGVVVAGISYNEQFF. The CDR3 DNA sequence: TGTGCCAGCACCGGGGTGGTGGTAGCGGGTATCTCCTACAATGAGCAGTTCTTC.

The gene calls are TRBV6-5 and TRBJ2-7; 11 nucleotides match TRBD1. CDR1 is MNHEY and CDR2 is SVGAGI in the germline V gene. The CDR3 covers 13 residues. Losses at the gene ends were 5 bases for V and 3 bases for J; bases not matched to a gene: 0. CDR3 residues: CASSGTGGYEQYF. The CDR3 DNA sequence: TGTGCCAGCAGTGGGACAGGGGGCTACGAGCAGTACTTC.

CDR3 nucleotides: TGTGCCAGCACCACCCCCTCGGGGGAAGGCTACACCTTC. Its protein product is CASTTPSGEGYTF. The gene calls are TRBV28 and TRBJ1-2; TRBD1 might be the D (5 bases). The CDR3 loop spans 13 amino acids. Trimming took off 7 bases at V and 8 bases at J, with 17 bases between the two ends. CDR1 is MDHEN and CDR2 is SYDVKM in the germline V gene.

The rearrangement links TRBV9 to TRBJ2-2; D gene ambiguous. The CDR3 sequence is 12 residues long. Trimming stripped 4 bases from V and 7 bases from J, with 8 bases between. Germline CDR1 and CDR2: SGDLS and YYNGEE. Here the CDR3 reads CASSLLNGELFF. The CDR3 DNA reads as TGTGCCAGCAGCCTTCTAAACGGGGAGCTGTTTTTT. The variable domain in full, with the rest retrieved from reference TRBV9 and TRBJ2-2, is DSGVTQTPKHLITATGQRVTLRCSPRSGDLSVYWYQQSLDQGLQFLIQYYNGEERAKGNILERFSAQQFPDLHSELNLSSLELGDSALYFCASSLLNGELFFGEGSRLTVL.

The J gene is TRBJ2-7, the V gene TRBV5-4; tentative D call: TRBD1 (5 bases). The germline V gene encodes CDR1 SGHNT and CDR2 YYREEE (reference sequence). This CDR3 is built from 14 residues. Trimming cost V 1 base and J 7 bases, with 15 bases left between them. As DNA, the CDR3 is TGTGCCAGCAGCTTGAAGGGGCCAAGTGGAGAGCAGTACTTC. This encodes CASSLKGPSGEQYF.

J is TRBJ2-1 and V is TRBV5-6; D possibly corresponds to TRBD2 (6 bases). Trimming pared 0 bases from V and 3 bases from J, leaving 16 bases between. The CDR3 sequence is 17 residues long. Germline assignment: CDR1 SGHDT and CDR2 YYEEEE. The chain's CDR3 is CASSLGPYGRDYNEQFF. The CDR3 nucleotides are TGTGCCAGCAGCTTGGGCCCCTACGGGAGAGACTACAATGAGCAGTTCTTC.

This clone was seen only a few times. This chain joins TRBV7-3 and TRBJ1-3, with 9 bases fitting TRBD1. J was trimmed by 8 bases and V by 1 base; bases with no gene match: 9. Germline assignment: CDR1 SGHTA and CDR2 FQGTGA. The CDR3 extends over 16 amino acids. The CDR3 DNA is TGTGCCAGCAGCTTAAGGCGGACAGGGGAGTCAGACACCATATATTTT. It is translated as CASSLRRTGESDTIYF.

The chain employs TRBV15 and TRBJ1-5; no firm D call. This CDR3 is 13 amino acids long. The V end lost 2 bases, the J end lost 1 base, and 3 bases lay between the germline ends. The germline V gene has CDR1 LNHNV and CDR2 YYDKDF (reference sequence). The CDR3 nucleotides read TGTGCCACCAGCAGACGGAGCAATCAGCCCCAGCATTTT. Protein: CATSRRSNQPQHF.

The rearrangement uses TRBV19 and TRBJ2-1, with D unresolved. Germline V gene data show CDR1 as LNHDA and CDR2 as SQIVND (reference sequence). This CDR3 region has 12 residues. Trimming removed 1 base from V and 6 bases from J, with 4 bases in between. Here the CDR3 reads CASSIVGNEQFF. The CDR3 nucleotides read TGTGCCAGTAGTATAGTCGGCAATGAGCAGTTCTTC.

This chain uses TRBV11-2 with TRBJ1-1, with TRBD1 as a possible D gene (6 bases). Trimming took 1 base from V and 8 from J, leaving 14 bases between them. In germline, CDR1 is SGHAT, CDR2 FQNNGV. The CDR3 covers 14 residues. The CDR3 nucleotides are TGTGCCAGCAGCTTAGCGGGGGGCGTGGGGGAAGCTTTCTTT. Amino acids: CASSLAGGVGEAFF. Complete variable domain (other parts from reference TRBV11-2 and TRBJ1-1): EAGVAQSPRYKIIEKRQSVAFWCNPISGHATLYWYQQILGQGPKLLIQFQNNGVVDDSQLPKDRFSAERLKGVDSTLKIQPAKLEDSAVYLCASSLAGGVGEAFFGQGTRLTVV.

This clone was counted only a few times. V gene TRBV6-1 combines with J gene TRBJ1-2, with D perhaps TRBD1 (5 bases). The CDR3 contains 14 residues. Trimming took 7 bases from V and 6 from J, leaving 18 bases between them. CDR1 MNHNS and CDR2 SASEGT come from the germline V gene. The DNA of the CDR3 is TGTGCCAGCACCCCCGTGGGGGGGACGCATGGCTACACCTTC. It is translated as CASTPVGGTHGYTF.

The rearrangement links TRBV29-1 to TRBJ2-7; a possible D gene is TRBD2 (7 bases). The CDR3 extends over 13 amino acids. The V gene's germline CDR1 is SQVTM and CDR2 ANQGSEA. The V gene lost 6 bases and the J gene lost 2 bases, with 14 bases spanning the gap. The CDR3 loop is CSVTAGAAYEQYF. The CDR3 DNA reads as TGCAGCGTGACGGCGGGGGCCGCCTACGAGCAGTACTTC.